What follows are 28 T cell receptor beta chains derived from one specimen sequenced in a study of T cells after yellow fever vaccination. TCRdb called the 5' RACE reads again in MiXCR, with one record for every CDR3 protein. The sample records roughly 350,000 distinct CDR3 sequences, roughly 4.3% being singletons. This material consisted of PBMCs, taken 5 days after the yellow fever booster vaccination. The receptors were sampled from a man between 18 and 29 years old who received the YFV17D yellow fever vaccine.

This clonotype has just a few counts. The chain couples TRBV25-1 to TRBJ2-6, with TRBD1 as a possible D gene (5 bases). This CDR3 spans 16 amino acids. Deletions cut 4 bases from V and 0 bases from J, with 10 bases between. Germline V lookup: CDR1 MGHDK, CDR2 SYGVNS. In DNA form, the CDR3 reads TGTGCCAGCAGTGTAGGCAGGGACTCTGGGGCCAACGTCCTGACTTTC. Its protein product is CASSVGRDSGANVLTF.

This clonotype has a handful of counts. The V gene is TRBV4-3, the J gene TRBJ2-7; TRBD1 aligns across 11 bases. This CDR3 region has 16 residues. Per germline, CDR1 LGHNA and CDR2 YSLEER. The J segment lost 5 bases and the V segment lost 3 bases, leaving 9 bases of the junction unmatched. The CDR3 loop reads CASSQVRRTGGNEQYF. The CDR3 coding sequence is TGCGCCAGCAGCCAGGTCAGAAGGACAGGGGGCAACGAGCAGTACTTC.

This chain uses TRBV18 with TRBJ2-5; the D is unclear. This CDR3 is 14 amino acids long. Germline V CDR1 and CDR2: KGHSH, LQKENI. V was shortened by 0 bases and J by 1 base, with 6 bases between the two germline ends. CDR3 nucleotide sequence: TGTGCCAGCTCACCACCACTACCCCAAGAGACCCAGTACTTC. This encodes CASSPPLPQETQYF.

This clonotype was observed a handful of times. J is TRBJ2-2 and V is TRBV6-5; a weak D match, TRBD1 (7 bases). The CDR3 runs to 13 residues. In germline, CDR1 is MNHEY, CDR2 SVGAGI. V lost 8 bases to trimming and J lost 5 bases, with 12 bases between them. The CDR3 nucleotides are TGTGCCAGCCGACAGGGAGGAACCGGGGAGCTGTTTTTT. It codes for CASRQGGTGELFF.

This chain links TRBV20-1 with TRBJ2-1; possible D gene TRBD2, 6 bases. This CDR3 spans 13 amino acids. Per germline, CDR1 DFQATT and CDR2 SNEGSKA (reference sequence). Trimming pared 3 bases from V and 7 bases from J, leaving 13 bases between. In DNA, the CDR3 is TGCAGTGCTAGTCCCGGACTACCAAATGAGCAGTTCTTC. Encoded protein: CSASPGLPNEQFF.

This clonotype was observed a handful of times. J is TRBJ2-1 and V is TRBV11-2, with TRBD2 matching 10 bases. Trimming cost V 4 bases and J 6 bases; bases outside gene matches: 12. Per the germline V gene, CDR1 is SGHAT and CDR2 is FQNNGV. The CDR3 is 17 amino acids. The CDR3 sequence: CASSSLTGTSVFNEQFF. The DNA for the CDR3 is TGTGCCAGCAGCTCCCTTACCGGGACTAGCGTTTTCAATGAGCAGTTCTTC. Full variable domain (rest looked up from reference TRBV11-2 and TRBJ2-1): EAGVAQSPRYKIIEKRQSVAFWCNPISGHATLYWYQQILGQGPKLLIQFQNNGVVDDSQLPKDRFSAERLKGVDSTLKIQPAKLEDSAVYLCASSSLTGTSVFNEQFFGPGTRLTVL.

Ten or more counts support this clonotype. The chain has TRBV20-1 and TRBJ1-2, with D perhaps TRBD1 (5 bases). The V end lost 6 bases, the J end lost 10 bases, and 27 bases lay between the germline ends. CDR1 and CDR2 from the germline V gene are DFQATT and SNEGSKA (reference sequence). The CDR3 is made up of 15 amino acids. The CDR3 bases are TGCAGTGCCAGAACGGTTTTTTTGGGCAGGGATGACTACACCTTC. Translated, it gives CSARTVFLGRDDYTF.

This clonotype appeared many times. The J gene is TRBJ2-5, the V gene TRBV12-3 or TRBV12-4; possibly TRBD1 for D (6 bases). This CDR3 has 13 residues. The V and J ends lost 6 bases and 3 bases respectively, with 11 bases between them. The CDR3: CASSTWTEETQYF. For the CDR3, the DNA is TGTGCCAGCAGCACCTGGACAGAAGAGACCCAGTACTTC.

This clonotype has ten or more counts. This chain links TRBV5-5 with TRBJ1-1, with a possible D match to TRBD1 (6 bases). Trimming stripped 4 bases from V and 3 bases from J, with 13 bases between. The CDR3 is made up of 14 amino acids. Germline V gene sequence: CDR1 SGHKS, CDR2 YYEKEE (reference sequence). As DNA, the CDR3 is TGTGCCAGCAGCCGGCCAGGGGTTTACACTGAAGCTTTCTTT. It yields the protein CASSRPGVYTEAFF.

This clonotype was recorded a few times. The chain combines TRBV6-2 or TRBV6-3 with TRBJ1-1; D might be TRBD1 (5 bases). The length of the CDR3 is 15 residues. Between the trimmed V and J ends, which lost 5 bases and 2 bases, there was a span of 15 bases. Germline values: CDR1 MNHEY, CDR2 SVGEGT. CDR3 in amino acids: CASSPGGRRNTEAFF. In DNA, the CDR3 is TGTGCCAGCAGTCCCGGGGGTCGGCGTAACACTGAAGCTTTCTTT.

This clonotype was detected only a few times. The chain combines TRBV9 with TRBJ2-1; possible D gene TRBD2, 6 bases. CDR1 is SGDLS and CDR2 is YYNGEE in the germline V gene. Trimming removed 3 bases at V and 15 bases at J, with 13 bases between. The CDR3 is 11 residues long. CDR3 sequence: CASSEEGWLFF. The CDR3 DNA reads TGTGCCAGCAGCGAGGAGGGTTGGCTGTTCTTC.

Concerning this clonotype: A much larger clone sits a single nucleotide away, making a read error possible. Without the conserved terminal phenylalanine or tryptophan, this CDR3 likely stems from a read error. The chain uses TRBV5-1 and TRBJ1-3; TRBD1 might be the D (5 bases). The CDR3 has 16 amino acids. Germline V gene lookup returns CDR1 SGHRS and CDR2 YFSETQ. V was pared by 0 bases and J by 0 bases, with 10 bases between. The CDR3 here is CASSLEGPHSGNTIYS. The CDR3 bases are TGCGCCAGCAGCTTGGAGGGACCGCACTCTGGAAACACCATATATTCT.

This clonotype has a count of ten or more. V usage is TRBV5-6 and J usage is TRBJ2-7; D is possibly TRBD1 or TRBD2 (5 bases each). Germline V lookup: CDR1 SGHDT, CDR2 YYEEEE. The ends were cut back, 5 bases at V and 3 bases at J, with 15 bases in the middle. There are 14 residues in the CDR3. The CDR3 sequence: CASSFRGTYYEQYF. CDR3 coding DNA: TGTGCCAGCAGTTTTCGAGGGACCTACTACGAGCAGTACTTC.

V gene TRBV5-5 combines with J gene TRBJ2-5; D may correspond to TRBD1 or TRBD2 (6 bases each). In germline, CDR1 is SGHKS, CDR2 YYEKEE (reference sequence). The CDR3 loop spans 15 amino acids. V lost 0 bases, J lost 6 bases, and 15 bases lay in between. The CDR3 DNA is TGTGCCAGCAGCTTGGAGGGGGGCTTTGAAAAGACCCAGTACTTC. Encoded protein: CASSLEGGFEKTQYF.

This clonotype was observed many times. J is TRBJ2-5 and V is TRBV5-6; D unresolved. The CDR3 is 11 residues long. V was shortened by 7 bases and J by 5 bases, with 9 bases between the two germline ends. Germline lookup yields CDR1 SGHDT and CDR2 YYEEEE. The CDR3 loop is CASHREETQYF. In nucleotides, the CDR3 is TGTGCCAGCCACCGAGAGGAGACCCAGTACTTC.

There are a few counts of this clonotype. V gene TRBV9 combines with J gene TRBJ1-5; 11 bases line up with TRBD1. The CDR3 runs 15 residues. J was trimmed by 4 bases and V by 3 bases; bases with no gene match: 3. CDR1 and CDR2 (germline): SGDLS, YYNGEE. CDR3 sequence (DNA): TGTGCCAGCAGCGCCGGGACAGGGGGTAATCAGCCCCAGCATTTT. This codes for CASSAGTGGNQPQHF.

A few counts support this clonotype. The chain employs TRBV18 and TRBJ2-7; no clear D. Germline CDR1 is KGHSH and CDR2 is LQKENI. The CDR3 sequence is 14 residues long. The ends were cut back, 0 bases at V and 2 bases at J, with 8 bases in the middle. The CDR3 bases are TGTGCCAGCTCACCACCCGACGAAGCCTACGAGCAGTACTTC. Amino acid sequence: CASSPPDEAYEQYF.

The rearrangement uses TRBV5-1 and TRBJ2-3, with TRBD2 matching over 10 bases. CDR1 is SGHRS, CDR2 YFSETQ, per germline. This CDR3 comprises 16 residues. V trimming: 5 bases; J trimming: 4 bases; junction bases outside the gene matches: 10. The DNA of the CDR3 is TGCGCCAGCAGGCGTCCGGAGCGGGGGGGCCCAGATACGCAGTATTTT. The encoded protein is CASRRPERGGPDTQYF.

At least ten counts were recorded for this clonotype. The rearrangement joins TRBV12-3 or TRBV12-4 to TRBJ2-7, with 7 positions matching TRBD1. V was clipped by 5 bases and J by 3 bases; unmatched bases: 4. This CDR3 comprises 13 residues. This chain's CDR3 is CASSMNRGYEQYF. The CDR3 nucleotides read TGTGCCAGCAGTATGAACAGGGGCTACGAGCAGTACTTC.

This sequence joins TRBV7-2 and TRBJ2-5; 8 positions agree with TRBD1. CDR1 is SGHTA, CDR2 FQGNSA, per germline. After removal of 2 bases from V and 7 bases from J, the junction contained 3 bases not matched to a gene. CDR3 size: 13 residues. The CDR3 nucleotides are TGTGCCAGCAGCTTATGGCAGGGGGCGACCCAGTACTTC. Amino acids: CASSLWQGATQYF. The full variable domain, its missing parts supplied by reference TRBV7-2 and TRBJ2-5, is GAGVSQSPSNKVTEKGKDVELRCDPISGHTALYWYRQSLGQGLEFLIYFQGNSAPDKSGLPSDRFSAERTGGSVSTLTIQRTQQEDSAVYLCASSLWQGATQYFGPGTRLLVL.

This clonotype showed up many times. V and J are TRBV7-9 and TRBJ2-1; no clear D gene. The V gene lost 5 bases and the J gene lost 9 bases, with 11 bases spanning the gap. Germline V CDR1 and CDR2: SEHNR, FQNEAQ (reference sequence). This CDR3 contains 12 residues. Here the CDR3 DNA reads TGTGCCAGCAGCCTCCCCGATCGTGAGCAGTTCTTC. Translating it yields CASSLPDREQFF.

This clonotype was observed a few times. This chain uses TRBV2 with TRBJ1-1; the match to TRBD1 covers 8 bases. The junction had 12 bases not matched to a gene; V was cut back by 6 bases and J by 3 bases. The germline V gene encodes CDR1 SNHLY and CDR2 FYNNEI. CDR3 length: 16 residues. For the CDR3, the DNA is TGTGCCAGCAGCACCCCCAGGGGGCGCGGGGACACTGAAGCTTTCTTT. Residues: CASSTPRGRGDTEAFF.

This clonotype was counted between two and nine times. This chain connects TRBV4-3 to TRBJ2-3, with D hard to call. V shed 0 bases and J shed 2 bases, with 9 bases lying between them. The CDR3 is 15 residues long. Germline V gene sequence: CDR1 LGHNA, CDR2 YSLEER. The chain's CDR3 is CASSQDLVPTDTQYF. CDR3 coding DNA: TGCGCCAGCAGCCAAGATCTGGTCCCCACAGATACGCAGTATTTT.

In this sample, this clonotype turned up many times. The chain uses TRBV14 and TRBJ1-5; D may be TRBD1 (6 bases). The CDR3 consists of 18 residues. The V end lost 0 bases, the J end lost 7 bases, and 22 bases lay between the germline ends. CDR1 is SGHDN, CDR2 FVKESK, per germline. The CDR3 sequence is CASSQELGGGELTQPQHF. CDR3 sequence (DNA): TGTGCCAGCAGCCAAGAGTTAGGTGGGGGCGAGCTCACACAGCCCCAGCATTTT.

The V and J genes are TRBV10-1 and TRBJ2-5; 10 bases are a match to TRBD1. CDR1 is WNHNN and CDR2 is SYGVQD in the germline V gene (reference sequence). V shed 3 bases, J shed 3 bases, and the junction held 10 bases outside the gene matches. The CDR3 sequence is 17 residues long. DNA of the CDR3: TGCGCCAGCAGTGAATCCAGACAGGGGGCCTCAGAAGAGACCCAGTACTTC. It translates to CASSESRQGASEETQYF.

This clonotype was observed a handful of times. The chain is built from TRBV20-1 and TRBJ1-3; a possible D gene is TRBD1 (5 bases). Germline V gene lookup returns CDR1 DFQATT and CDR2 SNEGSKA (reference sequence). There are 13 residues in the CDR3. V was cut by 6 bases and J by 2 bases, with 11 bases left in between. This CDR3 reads CSAHTGAGNTIYF. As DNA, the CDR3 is TGCAGTGCCCATACGGGGGCTGGAAACACCATATATTTT.

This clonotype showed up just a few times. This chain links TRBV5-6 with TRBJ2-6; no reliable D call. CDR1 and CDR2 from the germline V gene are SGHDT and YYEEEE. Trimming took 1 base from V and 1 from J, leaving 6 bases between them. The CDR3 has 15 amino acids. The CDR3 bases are TGTGCCAGCAGCTTGATAGAATCTGGGGCCAACGTCCTGACTTTC. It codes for CASSLIESGANVLTF.

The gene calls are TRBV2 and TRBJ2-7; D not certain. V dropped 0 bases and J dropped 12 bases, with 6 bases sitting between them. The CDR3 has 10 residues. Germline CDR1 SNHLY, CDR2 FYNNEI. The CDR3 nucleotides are TGTGCCAGCAGTGAAGCGCTCACGTACGTC. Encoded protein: CASSEALTYV.